This paragraph covers one TCR beta chain sequence. Its antigen is still unknown. A junction end diverges from the germline sequence, so it may reflect a read error. The CDR3 starts with the cysteine, ends with the phenylalanine, and has 18 residues. The retained sequence is limited to the CDR3, 54 bases, with the frame set at the first base. The data stem from a study of regulatory T cells in long-lasting Graves disease (dated by TCRdb to the early 2020s). Study-wide context: Antithyroid drugs had been taken for less than 3 months by newly diagnosed Graves' disease patients. Persistent Graves' disease patients were compared with newly diagnosed Graves' disease patients by peripheral blood TCR sequencing and RNA sequencing. The study took place in China and was registered as a clinical trial. A total of some 35 samples underwent TCR sequencing: roughly 13 from persistent and about 20 from newly diagnosed Graves' disease patients.

Results and caveats for the whole study, not just this receptor: Sequencing and analysis were restricted to the TCR beta chain. More public clonotypes were shared among persistent patients (around 2,600) than among newly diagnosed patients (966). Preferential use of TRBV28, TRBJ1-2 and TRBJ2-5 was observed in persistent disease, whereas TRBV20-1 and TRBJ2-1 were favored in newly diagnosed disease. The small sample size was acknowledged by the authors as a limitation that may reduce accuracy. The study examined only peripheral blood because the primary lesion, thyroid tissue, could not be accessed. Compared with newly diagnosed patients, persistent Graves' disease patients had lower TCR Shannon entropy and fewer highly expanded clones, which suggests clonal expansion.

To prepare the library, multiplex PCR was applied. These reads were obtained on an Illumina HiSeq 4000. To build TCR beta libraries, CDR3 regions were amplified by Arm-PCR using iRepertoire HTBI primers. Before sequencing, the PCR products went through gel purification. Processing in the source paper ran as follows. Gene usage analysis of CDR3 amino acid clonotypes relied on the roughly 67 TRBV and around 14 TRBJ segments identified across samples. COPE and FqMerger were used to merge the filtered high-quality paired reads into contigs. BLAST was used to align contigs to IMGT TRBV, TRBD and TRBJ reference genes, with CDR3 defined following IMGT. Clonotypes above 0.1% frequency were classified as highly expanded clones. Shannon entropy served as the measure of repertoire diversity, while the Gini coefficient captured V-J evenness. Public clonotypes were defined as clonotypes shared by more than one individual. TCRdb reworked the public reads: Q25 trimming with fastp, MiXCR clone assembly, productive beta chains retained. Duplicate CDR3 protein sequences are folded into a single record with the most common DNA and genes. What appears here as the V and J calls and clone size reflects TCRdb's work, not the paper's. This sample gives 450,000 to 600,000 distinct CDR3 sequences in total; 15% to 20% of them show up just once. The ten biggest clones cover about 12% of the sample.

What the time point label conveys for this sample: newly diagnosed GD, antithyroid drugs for less than 3 months. RNA was extracted from PBMCs in TRIzol for both TCR sequencing and RNA sequencing. Graves' disease was diagnosed according to American Thyroid Association guidelines. Recruitment of patients was carried out at an endocrinology department in Xi'an, China. Each patient gave 9 to 10 milliliters of peripheral blood, collected in an EDTA anticoagulant tube. PBMCs were isolated by Ficoll Paque Plus density gradient separation without further T cell sorting. RNA quality was checked with an Agilent 2100 Bioanalyzer and agarose gel, and concentration with a NanoDrop 2000. The same sample was also studied in work on T cells in Graves' hyperthyroidism and ophthalmopathy. The second investigation adds: Stable Graves' hyperthyroidism was defined as the absence of progression to ophthalmopathy over 18 months of follow-up. Hyperthyroidism patients were aged 18 to 65 years and newly diagnosed, with disease duration of less than 2 months. Patients with uncontrolled infections, other autoimmune diseases, pregnancy or lactation were excluded. Clinical symptoms, serum thyroxine and TRAb, thyroid ultrasound, and orbital computed tomography formed the basis for the diagnoses. The first round of RT-PCR for the TCR CDR3 was performed with the HTBI primer set and the Qiagen OneStep RT-PCR kit. Most expanded thyroid clonotypes (frequency above 0.001) were also found in blood, which suggests that blood repertoires may mirror thyroid immune responses. Ophthalmopathy was separated from stable hyperthyroidism by a 13 V-J signature model, with approximately 85% sensitivity and roughly 81% specificity obtained in cross-validation and 80%/75% obtained in testing. In validation, the model predicted progression to ophthalmopathy a median of 6.5 months before onset, with about 67% sensitivity and 72.22% specificity. A discovery cohort of about a hundred patients, roughly 40 with Graves' ophthalmopathy and 55 to 65 with stable Graves' hyperthyroidism, was used to find distinguishing TCR V-J signatures. An independent validation cohort of under 20 hyperthyroidism patients and about 16 patients who later progressed to ophthalmopathy tested prospective prediction of ophthalmopathy. The 95 to 100 discovery patients were randomly split 7:3 into training and test sets. In several Graves' hyperthyroidism patients, the study also compared T-cell repertoires from thyroid tissue with T-cell repertoires from blood. After sampling, hyperthyroidism patients received methimazole starting at 30 mg daily, and ophthalmopathy patients received high-dose intravenous methylprednisolone. Libraries were constructed in a second round of multiplex PCR, after which size selection and purification were performed. Sequencing of the libraries was done on an Illumina HiSeq2000 using paired-end 100 bp reads. SOAPnuke was used to process the raw data, with reads discarded if the reads contained adapters or uncalled bases, had a mean Phred below 15, or lacked an exact constant-primer or identifier match. COPE v1.2.5 was used to merge the high-quality paired reads, and each unique nucleotide sequence was defined as a clonotype. Clonotypes were aligned to IMGT TRBV, TRBD and TRBJ reference segments using MiTCR v1.1. Analysis was restricted to V-J combinations with a frequency above 0.0001, which covered just over 98% of repertoires. The TCS score was defined as F50 (clonal expansion) divided by E x V (chaos), with BLOSUM62-based TCRdist calculated between CDR3 peptides within each V-J. Welch's t-statistics and random forest reduced roughly 500 V-J features to 10 to 15, which were used in a naive Bayes classifier (R e1071). Sample size was not statistically predetermined, and blinding of investigators to group allocation was not performed. The paper describes TCR Vbeta CDR3 sequencing of 140 or so peripheral blood samples, made up of about 40 ophthalmopathy patients, approximately 76 hyperthyroidism patients and roughly 17 progressor patients.

Sequencing was performed on peripheral blood mononuclear cells (PBMCs), taken at new diagnosis, from a patient treated with antithyroid drugs. This clonotype originated in a man aged 40-49 years with Graves disease. Donor details come from another sample of the same person, matched by shared clones. Here the chain combines TRBV12-3 or TRBV12-4 and TRBJ1-3; TRBD1 is possibly the D segment (5 matching bases). The sequence in DNA is TGTGCCAGCAGATCACGGGGCGCACCACCCAGGGCTGGAAACACCATGTATTTT. It specifies CASRSRGAPPRAGNTMYF.